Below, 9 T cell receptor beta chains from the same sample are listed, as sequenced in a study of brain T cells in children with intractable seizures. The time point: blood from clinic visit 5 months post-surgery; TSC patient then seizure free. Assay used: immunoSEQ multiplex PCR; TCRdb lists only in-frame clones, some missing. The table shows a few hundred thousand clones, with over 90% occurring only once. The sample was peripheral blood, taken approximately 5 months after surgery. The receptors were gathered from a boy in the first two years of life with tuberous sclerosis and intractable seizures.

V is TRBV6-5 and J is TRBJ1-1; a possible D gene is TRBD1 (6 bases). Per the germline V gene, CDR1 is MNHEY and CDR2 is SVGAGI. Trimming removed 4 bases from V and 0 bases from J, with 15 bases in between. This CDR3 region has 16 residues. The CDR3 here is CASSFEQGDMNTEAFF. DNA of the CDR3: TGTGCCAGCAGTTTTGAACAGGGAGATATGAACACTGAAGCTTTCTTT.

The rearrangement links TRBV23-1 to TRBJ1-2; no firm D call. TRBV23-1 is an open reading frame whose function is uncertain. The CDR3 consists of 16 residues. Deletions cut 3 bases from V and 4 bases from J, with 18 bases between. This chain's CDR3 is CASSHHSTWTCYGYTF. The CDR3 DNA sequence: TGCGCCAGCAGTCATCACTCGACCTGGACCTGCTATGGCTACACCTTC.

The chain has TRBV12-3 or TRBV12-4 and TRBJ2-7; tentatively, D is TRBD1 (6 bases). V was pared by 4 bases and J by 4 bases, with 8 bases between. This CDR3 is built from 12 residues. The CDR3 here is CASSSQGYEQYF. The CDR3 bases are TGTGCCAGCAGTTCACAGGGATACGAGCAGTACTTC.

The CDR3 reads CASSLRGGAYNEQFF. The CDR3 DNA reads as TGTGCCAGCAGCTTACGCGGGGGGGCCTACAATGAGCAGTTCTTC. The V call is TRBV7-3, the J call TRBJ2-1; 9 bases are a match to TRBD2. The length of the CDR3 is 15 residues. CDR1 and CDR2 from the germline V gene are SGHTA and FQGTGA. With V trimmed by 2 bases and J by 2 bases, 1 base remained unmatched.

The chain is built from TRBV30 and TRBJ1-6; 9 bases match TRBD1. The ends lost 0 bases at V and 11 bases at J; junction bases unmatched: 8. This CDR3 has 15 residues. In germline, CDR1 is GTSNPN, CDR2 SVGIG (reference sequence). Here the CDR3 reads CAWSVTGTGSPPLHF. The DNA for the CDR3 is TGTGCCTGGAGTGTCACCGGGACAGGGAGCCCACCCCTCCACTTT. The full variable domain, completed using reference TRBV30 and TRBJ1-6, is SQTIHQWPATLVQPVGSPLSLECTVEGTSNPNLYWYRQAAGRGLQLLFYSVGIGQISSEVPQNLSASRPQDRQFILSSKKLLLSDSGFYLCAWSVTGTGSPPLHFGNGTRLTVT.

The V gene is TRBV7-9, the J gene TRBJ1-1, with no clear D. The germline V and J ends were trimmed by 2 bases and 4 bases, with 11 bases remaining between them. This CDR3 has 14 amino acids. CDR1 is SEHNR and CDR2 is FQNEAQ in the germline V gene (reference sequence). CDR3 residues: CASSLKTQVTEAFF. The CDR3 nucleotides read TGTGCCAGCAGCTTAAAGACGCAAGTCACTGAAGCTTTCTTT.

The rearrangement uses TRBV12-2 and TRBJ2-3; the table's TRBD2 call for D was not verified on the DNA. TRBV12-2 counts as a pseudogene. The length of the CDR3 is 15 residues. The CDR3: CASRFRRGCTDTQYF. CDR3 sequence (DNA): TGTGCAAGTCGCTTTCGGCGGGGGTGCACAGATACGCAGTATTTT.

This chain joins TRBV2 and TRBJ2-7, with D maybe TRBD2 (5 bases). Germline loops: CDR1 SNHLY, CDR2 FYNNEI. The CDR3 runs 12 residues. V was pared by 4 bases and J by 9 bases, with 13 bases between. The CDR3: CASSVLVFSQYF. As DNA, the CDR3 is TGTGCCAGCAGTGTACTAGTATTTTCGCAGTACTTC.

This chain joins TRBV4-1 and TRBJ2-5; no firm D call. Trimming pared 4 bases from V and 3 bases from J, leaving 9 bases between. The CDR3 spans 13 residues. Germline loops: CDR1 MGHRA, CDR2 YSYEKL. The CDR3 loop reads CASSRHLKETQYF. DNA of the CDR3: TGCGCCAGCAGCCGACACCTCAAAGAGACCCAGTACTTC.